These 30 T cell receptor beta chains came from one sample sequenced in a study of tumor-infiltrating lymphocytes in glioblastoma multiforme. TCRB libraries came from RNA via three nested multiplex PCR rounds. TCRdb itself ran the multiplex PCR reads through MiXCR, one entry per CDR3 protein. Here the sample spans around 10,000 distinct CDR3 sequences, 60% to 70% being singletons. The specimen was brain tumor tissue. These receptors all stem from a male donor with glioblastoma.

This clonotype is deemed medium-sized. The CDR3 nucleotides read TGCAGTGCTAGAGATGCTAGTGGTCCCAGTGAGCAGTTCTTC. This codes for CSARDASGPSEQFF. This chain joins TRBV20-1 and TRBJ2-1; the D is unclear. This CDR3 contains 14 residues. V was cut by 0 bases and J by 9 bases, with 15 bases left in between. Germline V gene sequence: CDR1 DFQATT, CDR2 SNEGSKA (reference sequence).

This clonotype came up once. The germline gene is not matched at one end of the junction; a read error may be the cause. In DNA, the CDR3 is TGCAGTGCTAGAGATCGGAACATGGGGTTGATAGATACGCAATATTTT. Translating gives CSARDRNMGLIDTQYF. The chain uses TRBV20-1 and TRBJ2-3; D is ambiguous. Germline V lookup: CDR1 DFQATT, CDR2 SNEGSKA (reference sequence). The CDR3 contains 16 residues.

This clonotype was detected once. At one boundary the junction diverges from the germline segment, which might be a read error. The chain combines TRBV11-2 with TRBJ2-2; 7 nucleotides line up with TRBD2. The CDR3 runs 20 residues. The germline gives CDR1 SGHAT, CDR2 FQNNGV. Written as DNA, the CDR3 is TGTGCCAGCACCCCCTCATTCGGTCAAAGGCTAGCGGTAAACACCGAGGAGCTGTTTTTT. This sequence encodes CASTPSFGQRLAVNTEELFF.

This CDR3 is CASLDWDTQYF. CDR3 nucleotide sequence: TGTGCCAGCCTGGACTGGGATACGCAGTATTTT. V usage is TRBV6-2 or TRBV6-3 and J usage is TRBJ2-3; D may be TRBD2 (5 bases). The CDR3 is made up of 11 amino acids. CDR1 is MNHEY and CDR2 is SVGEGT in the germline V gene. Trimming took off 8 bases at V and 6 bases at J, with 9 bases between the two ends.

About this clonotype itself: Relative to the germline gene, one junction end is altered; a read error may explain this. The V and J genes are TRBV5-6 and TRBJ2-1; D not resolved. The CDR3 is made up of 13 amino acids. Germline lookup yields CDR1 SGHDT and CDR2 YYEEEE. The CDR3 is CVSSSVVYNEQFF. The DNA of the CDR3 is TGTGTCAGCAGCTCCGTTGTCTATAATGAGCAGTTCTTC.

The rearrangement uses TRBV28 and TRBJ2-1, with 9 bases matching TRBD2. The germline gives CDR1 MDHEN, CDR2 SYDVKM. V trimming: 6 bases; J trimming: 15 bases; junction bases outside the gene matches: 18. The CDR3 length is 15 residues. CDR3: CASRRVAGAGNEWFF. CDR3 coding DNA: TGTGCCAGCAGAAGGGTAGCGGGAGCAGGCAATGAGTGGTTCTTC.

With regard to this clonotype: A junction boundary mismatches the germline segment, possibly from a read error. The chain links TRBV14 to TRBJ2-1; 7 bases are shared with TRBD2. The CDR3 has 16 residues. The germline CDR1 and CDR2 sequences are SGHDN and FVKESK. Here the CDR3 reads CASSLPGLTSYNEQIF. The CDR3, as DNA: TGTGCCAGTAGCCTACCGGGACTAACTTCCTACAATGAGCAGATCTTC.

Within the sample, this clonotype is medium-sized (0.01 to 0.1%). This chain uses TRBV10-1 with TRBJ2-1, with 9 bases identical to TRBD2. This CDR3 spans 14 amino acids. The germline V gene encodes CDR1 WNHNN and CDR2 SYGVQD (reference sequence). Trimming at V came to 5 bases and at J to 8 bases, leaving 7 bases not matched to a gene. The CDR3 loop is CASSSSGTWDEQFF. The CDR3 bases are TGCGCCAGCAGTTCTAGCGGGACGTGGGATGAGCAGTTCTTC.

In its sample, this clonotype was seen a few times. The V gene is TRBV4-1, the J gene TRBJ1-1; D gene ambiguous. The CDR3 sequence is 14 residues long. Trimming cost V 3 bases and J 8 bases, with 16 bases left between them. Germline assignment: CDR1 MGHRA and CDR2 YSYEKL. CDR3 nucleotides: TGCGCCAGCAGCCACACTCATGGTGTCGCAGAAGCTTTCTTT. Its protein product is CASSHTHGVAEAFF.

In this sample, this clonotype turned up once. The chain carries TRBV20-1 and TRBJ2-3; TRBD2 matches at 15 bases. CDR3 length: 20 amino acids. The V gene end was trimmed by 3 bases and the J gene end by 1 base; junction bases not matched to a gene: 14. CDR1 and CDR2 from the germline V gene are DFQATT and SNEGSKA (reference sequence). The chain's CDR3 is CSASHPGLAGGPSRTDTQYF. The CDR3 DNA reads TGCAGTGCTAGTCATCCCGGACTAGCGGGAGGGCCGAGTCGCACAGATACGCAGTATTTT.

On this clonotype itself: The junction differs from germline at one of its ends, possibly a read error. V usage is TRBV28 and J usage is TRBJ2-5; D is uncertain. The CDR3 runs to 14 residues. Germline lookup yields CDR1 MDHEN and CDR2 SYDVKM. This CDR3 reads CASSRMCRQENQYF. The CDR3 DNA follows: TGTGCCAGCAGTCGGATGTGTCGCCAAGAGAACCAGTACTTC.

The chain uses TRBV20-1 and TRBJ1-1, with D hard to call. The length of the CDR3 is 13 residues. V was shortened by 5 bases and J by 0 bases, with 10 bases between the two germline ends. CDR1 and CDR2 (germline): DFQATT, SNEGSKA (reference sequence). CDR3 sequence reads: CSAPKVLNTEAFF. CDR3 DNA sequence: TGCAGTGCTCCCAAAGTGCTGAACACTGAAGCTTTCTTT.

A word on this clonotype: In this CDR3 the conserved last residue, phenylalanine or tryptophan, is missing, so a read error is likely. Because the CDR3's place on the DNA is in doubt, the DNA is left out and the CDR3 is given as listed by TCRdb. The chain carries TRBV20-1 and TRBJ2-7; the table's D call, TRBD2, was not checked against the DNA. The germline gives CDR1 DFQATT, CDR2 SNEGSKA (reference sequence). The CDR3 sequence runs 14 residues, both termini included. The CDR3 region is CSARAPAGVHEQYI.

This clonotype was detected only a few times. The chain employs TRBV11-1 and TRBJ2-7; TRBD2 matches at 8 bases. The CDR3 runs to 15 residues. Germline CDR1 SGHAT, CDR2 FQDESV (reference sequence). J lost 4 bases, V lost 1 base, and 6 bases had no gene match. The CDR3 sequence: CASSLVVAGNYEQYF. The CDR3 DNA reads TGTGCCAGCAGCTTAGTCGTAGCGGGGAATTACGAGCAGTACTTC.

The chain employs TRBV20-1 and TRBJ1-2, with unresolved D. V dropped 3 bases and J dropped 4 bases, with 15 bases sitting between them. The CDR3 extends over 14 amino acids. Germline CDR1 and CDR2: DFQATT and SNEGSKA (reference sequence). The CDR3 coding sequence is TGCAGTGCTAGGTTTGGAGTTCCAAGCTATGGCTACACCTTC. Its protein is CSARFGVPSYGYTF.

As regards this clonotype: One end of the junction does not line up with germline, which may come from a read error. The chain recombines TRBV6-2 or TRBV6-3 with TRBJ1-5; D is undetermined. Germline-derived CDR1 and CDR2 are MNHEY and SVGEGT. The CDR3 runs 14 residues. CDR3 sequence: CDSSYGQLNQPQHF. The CDR3, as DNA: TGTGACAGCAGTTACGGCCAGCTAAATCAGCCCCAGCATTTT.

This chain joins TRBV11-3 and TRBJ1-5; the match to TRBD1 covers 10 bases. V lost 5 bases to trimming and J lost 3 bases; unmatched junction nucleotides: 13. Germline CDR1 reads SGHNT; CDR2 reads YENEEA. The CDR3 loop spans 18 amino acids. The CDR3 bases are TGTGCCAGCAGCGCGCCTCCGGGACAGGGGTTGGACAATCAGCCCCAGCATTTT. Its protein is CASSAPPGQGLDNQPQHF. The whole variable domain, remainder taken from reference TRBV11-3 and TRBJ1-5, is EAGVVQSPRYKIIEKKQPVAFWCNPISGHNTLYWYLQNLGQGPELLIRYENEEAVDDSQLPKDRFSAERLKGVDSTLKIQPAELGDSAVYLCASSAPPGQGLDNQPQHFGDGTRLSIL.

About this clonotype: A junction boundary mismatches the germline segment, possibly from a read error. The chain's CDR3 is CARSLKEFIDNEQFF. CDR3 DNA sequence: TGTGCCCGGAGTCTAAAGGAGTTCATTGACAATGAGCAGTTCTTC. This chain uses TRBV30 with TRBJ2-1; D gene uncertain. This CDR3 contains 15 residues. Germline values: CDR1 GTSNPN, CDR2 SVGIG (reference sequence).

This clonotype appeared a few times. The junction does not match germline at one end; this may be a read error. The chain recombines TRBV12-3 or TRBV12-4 with TRBJ2-3; D not certain. This CDR3 contains 12 residues. Here the CDR3 DNA reads TGTGCCAGCAGTTTGGCCGCAGATACGCAGTACTTT. This translates into CASSLAADTQYF.

Remarks on this clonotype: The conserved final phenylalanine or tryptophan is absent from the CDR3, which likely points to a read error. This chain uses TRBV10-3 with TRBJ1-4; 7 bases agree with TRBD1. CDR1 is ENHRY, CDR2 SYGVKD, per germline. The junction had 10 bases not matched to a gene; V was cut back by 8 bases and J by 10 bases. CDR3 size: 13 residues. In DNA, the CDR3 is TGTGCCATCTGTCAGGGGGATAGGGGAAAACTGTTTTTA. Protein sequence: CAICQGDRGKLFL.

A remark on this clonotype: This clone may be a read error of a much larger clone one base away. The chain recombines TRBV2 with TRBJ2-2; 7 nucleotides agree with TRBD2. The CDR3 loop spans 13 amino acids. The germline V gene has CDR1 SNHLY and CDR2 FYNNEI. V lost 9 bases and J lost 5; bases outside the gene matches: 6. In DNA form, the CDR3 reads TGTGCCAGAAGCGGGGAGAAGACCGGGGAGCTGTTTTTT. Translating gives CARSGEKTGELFF.

V and J are TRBV10-1 and TRBJ2-1; D is uncertain. The CDR3 consists of 13 residues. The germline V gene encodes CDR1 WNHNN and CDR2 SYGVQD (reference sequence). Deletions cut 2 bases from V and 10 bases from J, with 12 bases between. In DNA form, the CDR3 reads TGCGCCAGCAGTGAGGGACCAAACACAGAGCAGTTCTTC. It codes for CASSEGPNTEQFF.

The chain recombines TRBV29-1 with TRBJ2-5; no firm D call. This CDR3 has 10 residues. With 4 bases removed from V and 4 bases from J, the gap between germline ends came to 4 bases. Germline-derived CDR1 and CDR2 are SQVTM and ANQGSEA. The CDR3 region has the DNA TGCAGCGTTGGGTCAGAGACCCAGTACTTC. Residues: CSVGSETQYF.

This clonotype was counted ten times or more. Being one base from a much bigger clone, this may be a read error. The rearrangement joins TRBV20-1 to TRBJ1-1, with D possibly being TRBD1 (6 bases). There are 16 residues in the CDR3. V shed 4 bases and J shed 6 bases, with 24 bases lying between them. Germline V gene lookup returns CDR1 DFQATT and CDR2 SNEGSKA (reference sequence). CDR3 coding DNA: TGCAGTGCTATTACGCTGGCAGGGGTATCTAACCCTGAAGCTTTCTTT. Protein: CSAITLAGVSNPEAFF.

This chain uses TRBV11-2 with TRBJ2-3, with TRBD1 identical over 9 bases. V shed 3 bases and J 4 bases; nucleotides not matched to a gene: 2. The germline CDR1 and CDR2 sequences are SGHAT and FQNNGV. This CDR3 is built from 14 residues. CDR3 residues: CASSFTGGADTQYF. The DNA of the CDR3 is TGTGCCAGCAGCTTTACAGGGGGCGCAGATACGCAGTATTTT. The full variable domain, with the rest looked up from reference TRBV11-2 and TRBJ2-3, is EAGVAQSPRYKIIEKRQSVAFWCNPISGHATLYWYQQILGQGPKLLIQFQNNGVVDDSQLPKDRFSAERLKGVDSTLKIQPAKLEDSAVYLCASSFTGGADTQYFGPGTRLTVL.

The chain employs TRBV10-3 and TRBJ2-1, with a tentative D call TRBD2 (5 bases). V lost 3 bases and J 3 bases, leaving 15 bases between the germline ends. The germline V gene encodes CDR1 ENHRY and CDR2 SYGVKD. This CDR3 is 16 amino acids long. Here the CDR3 reads CAISDPEGRNYNEQFF. The DNA for the CDR3 is TGTGCCATCAGTGACCCCGAGGGTAGGAACTACAATGAGCAGTTCTTC.

By frequency in the sample, this clonotype is medium-sized (0.01 to 0.1%). The V gene is TRBV20-1, the J gene TRBJ2-3, with TRBD2 as a possible D gene (6 bases). This CDR3 has 14 amino acids. In germline, CDR1 is DFQATT, CDR2 SNEGSKA (reference sequence). Trimming took 3 bases from V and 0 from J, leaving 10 bases between them. The CDR3 protein is CSARAGTSTDTQYF. The CDR3 region has the DNA TGCAGTGCTAGGGCCGGGACTAGCACAGATACGCAGTATTTT.

About this clonotype: One end of the junction is discordant with germline, which a read error may explain. This CDR3 reads CANSYRGADTQYF. In DNA, the CDR3 is TGTGCCAACAGTTACAGGGGGGCAGATACGCAGTATTTC. The chain has TRBV12-3 or TRBV12-4 and TRBJ2-3, with TRBD1 matching over 8 bases. The CDR3 loop spans 13 amino acids.

This clonotype was counted many times. The V and J genes are TRBV19 and TRBJ2-1; D possibly uses TRBD1 or TRBD2 (5 bases each). The length of the CDR3 is 19 residues. Germline CDR1 is LNHDA and CDR2 is SQIVND (reference sequence). Trimming stripped 4 bases from V and 4 bases from J, with 26 bases between. This CDR3 is CASSSPSGGHTGRYNEQFF. In nucleotides, the CDR3 is TGTGCCAGTAGTAGTCCGAGCGGAGGACATACAGGAAGGTACAATGAGCAGTTCTTC.

This clonotype was recorded at least ten times. This chain uses TRBV28 with TRBJ2-5; D unclear. Trimming left V 5 bases short and J 1 base short, with 11 bases between. Germline V CDR1 and CDR2: MDHEN, SYDVKM. The CDR3 extends over 14 amino acids. The CDR3 region has the DNA TGTGCCAGCAGTCGGATGTGGCGCCAAGAGACCCAGTACTTC. Translated: CASSRMWRQETQYF.